These T cell receptor beta chains were read from a single sample in a study of OX40 agonist ivuxolimab in advanced cancers. Libraries were prepared by immunoSEQ multiplex PCR; TCRdb keeps only in-frame clonotypes and omits some of them. The sample includes tens of thousands of clones, 85% to 95% seen only once; the top ten take less than 0.55%. The sequencing here drew on CD4+ or CD8+ T cells sorted from blood, taken in a trial of the OX40 agonist ivuxolimab. The receptors were sampled from an adult with an advanced solid tumor such as melanoma, head and neck, liver or kidney cancer. Both conserved end residues are part of each CDR3. The order of the fields is D gene, clone size, V gene, J gene, CDR3 DNA, CDR3 protein. D genes are given only for firm matches. Rows may omit the clone size; those that give it use once, few, many or a size class.

D: .; size: .; V: TRBV4-2; J: TRBJ1-2; DNA: TGTGCCAGCAGCCAAGATTTTCTTACGGCAGGGTTGGATGGCTACACCTTC; CDR3: CASSQDFLTAGLDGYTF
D: TRBD1; size: once; V: TRBV7-7; J: TRBJ2-5; DNA: TGTGCTAGCAGCTTAGAGGGACAGTTCCAAGAGACCCAGTACTTC; CDR3: CASSLEGQFQETQYF
D: .; size: .; V: TRBV27; J: TRBJ2-5; DNA: TGTGCCAGCACCCCAGGGGGGGCGAGTAGGGAGACCCAGTACTTC; CDR3: CASTPGGASRETQYF
D: TRBD1; size: .; V: TRBV11-1; J: TRBJ1-2; DNA: TGTGCCAGCAGCAATACCGGGACAGGGTTTGGCTACACCTTC; CDR3: CASSNTGTGFGYTF
D: .; size: .; V: TRBV6-4; J: TRBJ1-5; DNA: TGTGCCAGCAGTGAGCAGGGGAGTAATCAGCCCCAGCATTTT; CDR3: CASSEQGSNQPQHF
D: .; size: once; V: TRBV25-1; J: TRBJ1-2; DNA: TGTGCCAGCAGTGATCCCTACCTCTCCTATGGCTACACCTTC; CDR3: CASSDPYLSYGYTF
D: .; size: .; V: TRBV5-1; J: TRBJ1-4; DNA: TGCGCCAGCAGCACAACAGGGTTAGCTAATGAAAAACTGTTTTTT; CDR3: CASSTTGLANEKLFF
D: .; size: .; V: TRBV28; J: TRBJ1-3; DNA: TGTGCCAGCAGTCCCCTATGGGGAAACACCATATATTTT; CDR3: CASSPLWGNTIYF
D: TRBD1; size: .; V: TRBV2; J: TRBJ2-3; DNA: TGTGCCAGCATGGAACAGGGGGCGGATACGCAGTATTTT; CDR3: CASMEQGADTQYF
D: TRBD2; size: .; V: TRBV10-2; J: TRBJ2-3; DNA: TGCGCCAGCAAACTAGCGGGTTCTAGCACAGATACGCAGTATTTT; CDR3: CASKLAGSSTDTQYF
D: TRBD1; size: .; V: TRBV9; J: TRBJ2-1; DNA: TGTGCCAGCAGCGTAGACGGACAGGGATACAATGAGCAGTTCTTC; CDR3: CASSVDGQGYNEQFF
D: TRBD1; size: .; V: TRBV7-8; J: TRBJ1-2; DNA: TGTGCCAGCAGCTTAGTAGCAGGGGGCTATGGCTACACCTTC; CDR3: CASSLVAGGYGYTF
D: .; size: .; V: TRBV7-2; J: TRBJ1-2; DNA: TGTGCCAGCAGCTTAGTTGCGGGGGAGGGCTACACCTTC; CDR3: CASSLVAGEGYTF
D: .; size: .; V: TRBV5-1; J: TRBJ2-3; DNA: TGCGCCAGCAGCTTGGGAGCAGATACGCAGTATTTT; CDR3: CASSLGADTQYF
D: .; size: .; V: TRBV7-5; J: TRBJ1-5; DNA: TGTGCCAGAAGCCCGATTGTTAGCAATCAGCCCCAGCATTTT; CDR3: CARSPIVSNQPQHF